The source of this TCR beta chain is a study of blood T cell repertoires in COVID-19 (dated by TCRdb to 2020 to 2021). A note on the overall study: The collaborator samples originated in the United States, Italy and Spain and spanned the acute and convalescent phases of COVID-19. Where available, HLA class I and class II types were taken from metadata supplied by the sample provider and were not determined by assay-based typing. The prospective study material was composed of cDNA or gDNA derived from T cells, B-cell-depleted T cells, or PBMCs. The samples were drawn from the first 160 participants of the ongoing ImmuneRACE study and from 1,200 or so subjects provided by 6 global collaborators. Subjects who had been exposed to COVID-19, were actively infected with it, or had recovered from it provided the deeply sampled blood TCRbeta repertoires that made up the dataset. The sample metadata nearly always contained a de-identified subject ID, COVID-19 status, age in years and sex. A freely available public database, intended as a resource for researchers studying the immune response to SARS-CoV-2, is where the repertoires were released.

Comments on this clone: Its antigen is still unknown. One base away there is no much larger clone; base qualities are not given.

One collaborating source in Seattle enrolled patients during active infection and followed them longitudinally through the course of disease. Each collaborating institution followed its own protocols to collect whole blood in K2EDTA tubes. Collaborator samples were shipped for TCRbeta analysis as frozen whole blood, isolated PBMCs, or DNA extracted from either sample type. General conclusions and limits of the study: Clinical and demographic metadata were provided uncurated, with the amount varying by source and participant.

TCRbeta CDR3 regions were amplified from genomic DNA using the immunoSEQ Assay, a bias-controlled multiplex PCR. On the study's bioinformatics: Within the assay, amplification of reference gene primers was used to estimate how many nucleated cells each sample contained. To quantify the absolute abundance of each unique TCRbeta CDR3 rearrangement, sequence reads were collapsed and filtered. For each sample, productive Simpson clonality was calculated as the square root of Simpson's diversity index across productive rearrangements. In TCRdb, the immuneACCESS table is reduced to in-frame sequences with V and J assigned. These tables do not hold every clone; where another copy was compared, an unresolved V gene accounts for under half, and the others remain unexplained. V and J calls and clone size are those listed in that table; D and trimming were worked out from the DNA. This sample holds a few hundred thousand clones; over 75% were observed only once. The biggest ten clones account for about 10% of the sample.

According to the germline V gene, CDR1 reads LGHNT and CDR2 reads FRNRAP. There are 12 amino acids in the CDR3, from cysteine to phenylalanine inclusive. This entry keeps only the CDR3 DNA: 36 bases, framed from base 1. V is reduced by 6 bases and J by 4 bases, leaving a spacing of 9 bases between them. Sequenced input: peripheral blood. In this chain, TRBV12-5 is recombined with TRBJ2-5, with the D gene uncertain. The clonotype originates from a woman between 25 and 40 years old with COVID-19, enrolled during active disease. The nucleotide sequence is given as TGTGCTAGTGGCGTAACCAGAGAGACCCAGTACTTC. Its protein reads: CASGVTRETQYF.